A selection of T cell receptor beta chains follows, all from one sample in a study of blood T cell repertoires in COVID-19. TCRdb's table, derived via immunoSEQ multiplex PCR, lists solely in-frame clones and lacks some. The table lists 350,000 or so clones, around four fifths of them singletons, with about 3% in the top ten. The sequencing input was peripheral blood. The receptors come from a man aged 25-45 years with active or convalescent COVID-19. CDR3s include the opening cysteine and the closing phenylalanine or tryptophan. A D gene is named only where the DNA matches it firmly. Clone size, where shown, is once, few, many, or a class for clones that have expanded.

clone size,J gene,D gene,V gene,CDR3 protein,CDR3 DNA
NA,TRBJ2-1,TRBD2,TRBV7-6,CASSLGPAAGGRNEQFF,TGTGCCAGCAGCTTGGGGCCTGCTGCGGGAGGGCGGAATGAGCAGTTCTTC
NA,TRBJ1-2,NA,TRBV6-5,CASRLDWDYGYTF,TGTGCCAGCAGATTGGACTGGGATTATGGCTACACCTTC
NA,TRBJ1-1,NA,TRBV5-1,CASSFQAPGNTEAFF,TGCGCCAGCAGCTTCCAAGCCCCGGGAAACACTGAAGCTTTCTTT
NA,TRBJ2-3,TRBD2,TRBV5-1,CATASGSTDTQYF,TGCGCCACCGCAAGCGGGAGTACAGATACGCAGTATTTT
NA,TRBJ1-5,NA,TRBV4-1,CASSQVGGGSNQPQHF,TGCGCCAGCAGCCAAGTCGGGGGAGGGAGCAATCAGCCCCAGCATTTT
NA,TRBJ2-1,TRBD2,TRBV30,CAWSGLAGVHSYNEQFF,TGTGCCTGGAGCGGACTAGCGGGGGTTCACTCCTACAATGAGCAGTTCTTC
once,TRBJ1-4,NA,TRBV4-1,CASSQQENSWEKLFF,TGCGCCAGCAGCCAACAGGAAAACAGCTGGGAAAAACTGTTTTTT
NA,TRBJ1-4,NA,TRBV4-2,CASSQETGMGEKLFF,TGTGCCAGCAGCCAAGAAACAGGGATGGGAGAAAAACTGTTTTTT
once,TRBJ2-1,TRBD2,TRBV6-6,CASRTSGGLSYNEQFF,TGTGCCAGCAGAACTAGCGGGGGACTTTCCTACAATGAGCAGTTCTTC
NA,TRBJ1-2,NA,TRBV29-1,CSVWTVEANYGYTF,TGCAGCGTGTGGACTGTAGAGGCTAACTATGGCTACACCTTC
NA,TRBJ1-3,TRBD1,TRBV5-1,CASSTGTGGPGGGNTIYF,TGCGCCAGCAGCACCGGGACAGGGGGTCCCGGTGGAGGAAACACCATATATTTT
NA,TRBJ1-2,TRBD1,TRBV29-1,CSVRTGQEGYTF,TGCAGCGTCAGGACAGGGCAAGAAGGCTACACCTTC
NA,TRBJ2-2,TRBD2,TRBV7-3,CASSPLAGASTGELFF,TGTGCCAGCAGCCCTCTAGCGGGAGCGAGCACCGGGGAGCTGTTTTTT
NA,TRBJ1-4,NA,TRBV5-1,CASSPSTGGASKLFF,TGCGCCAGCAGCCCCAGCACGGGGGGCGCGTCAAAACTGTTTTTT
NA,TRBJ2-7,NA,TRBV6-2/TRBV6-3,CASSYRGLTYEQYF,TGTGCCAGCAGTTACCGGGGATTGACCTACGAGCAGTACTTC
many,TRBJ2-7,NA,TRBV7-9,CASSLAGDEQYF,TGTGCCAGCAGCTTAGCAGGGGACGAGCAGTACTTC
NA,TRBJ2-4,NA,TRBV4-1,CASSQDLSTGAKNIQYF,TGCGCCAGCAGCCAAGATCTTTCCACGGGGGCCAAAAACATTCAGTACTTC
NA,TRBJ2-5,NA,TRBV7-3,CASSLAYTGQETQYF,TGTGCCAGCAGCTTAGCTTATACAGGGCAAGAGACCCAGTACTTC
NA,TRBJ1-1,NA,TRBV11-2,CASSLGGGGSTEAFF,TGTGCCAGCAGCTTGGGGGGGGGAGGATCCACTGAAGCTTTCTTT
NA,TRBJ2-1,TRBD2,TRBV4-3,CASSQDDSGGYNEQFF,TGCGCCAGCAGCCAAGATGACAGCGGGGGGTACAATGAGCAGTTCTTC
NA,TRBJ1-3,TRBD1,TRBV28,CASRTGIIGSGNTIYF,TGTGCCAGCCGGACAGGGATTATAGGATCTGGAAACACCATATATTTT
NA,TRBJ2-1,TRBD2,TRBV4-1,CASSLGLAGERSYNEQFF,TGCGCCAGCAGCCTCGGACTAGCGGGAGAAAGGAGTTACAATGAGCAGTTCTTC